The T cell receptor (beta chain) under discussion was sequenced for a study of breast tumors, draining lymph nodes, adjacent tissues (dated by TCRdb to about 2016). General notes on the study: TCR beta repertoires were compared across tumor, adjacent nontumor tissue and axillary lymph nodes obtained from breast cancer patients. In human breast cancer, the study set out to assess how tumor, surrounding tissue and draining lymph node repertoires relate to one another and whether T cells might be exchanged between them.

This clonotype has ten or more counts. What this receptor recognizes is not known. No base quality values were provided; no much bigger clone lies one nucleotide off. The investigation overall reported the following: Tumor T-cell repertoires showed less diversity than lymph node repertoires and more diversity than nontumor tissue repertoires, and tumor T-cell repertoires showed preferential V and J gene usage. The conclusion that tumor T cells originate in lymph nodes was presented as consistent with a hypothesis rather than as directly demonstrated. A scenario in which most tumor T cells derive from the lymph node and then expand within tumor tissue was judged to be consistent with the data. In luminal-like breast cancer, tumor and nontumor tissue repertoires resembled each other significantly more than in basal-like breast cancer.

Lymph node samples came from the axillary draining lymph nodes of breast cancer patients. Sequenced on an Illumina HiSeq 2000. TCR beta chain libraries were generated by multiplex PCR amplification. High-throughput sequencing was used to analyze the amplified TCR beta chain products. TCRdb reanalyzed the raw reads on its own, using fastp at Q25 for trimming and MiXCR for clone calling, and kept in-frame beta chains. Each CDR3 protein gets just one entry, which takes the most common genes and DNA from the rows behind it. This sample lists over 200,000 distinct CDR3 sequences; roughly a third were detected once. 3% to 4% of the sample lies in the top ten. CDR1 LNHDA and CDR2 SQIVND were looked up in the germline V gene (reference sequence). The CDR3 goes from the cysteine to the phenylalanine over 14 residues. Only the CDR3 region is kept as DNA, spanning 42 bases read in frame from base 1. The trim is 7 bases for V and 10 bases for J, with a gap of 17 bases between the germline ends.

This TCR was recovered from a female donor with breast cancer. Some clones in this sample may be carry-over from other donors' samples. The rearrangement joined TRBV19 to TRBJ1-6, with no confident D gene call. Specimen: axillary lymph node tissue. The CDR3 region reads CASTGGQVESPLHF. The nucleotides read TGTGCCAGTACAGGTGGTCAGGTTGAATCACCCCTCCACTTT. Where the CDR3 stops, the reference TRBV19 and TRBJ1-6 genes take over; the full variable domain is DGGITQSPKYLFRKEGQNVTLSCEQNLNHDAMYWYRQDPGQGLRLIYYSQIVNDFQKGDIAEGYSVSREKKESFPLTVTSAQKNPTAFYLCASTGGQVESPLHFGNGTRLTVT.